This TCR beta chain appears in the sequencing data of a study of identical twins. Study-wide findings and caveats: Its conclusions, products of cross-sectional statistical analysis, did not come from following the same donors.

This clonotype was counted many times. Its specificity is unknown. Template switching (which added a universal primer site) was used, and cDNA carried unique molecular identifiers. TCRdb called the 5' RACE reads again in MiXCR, with one record for every CDR3 protein. The sample shows approximately 150,000 distinct CDR3 sequences, roughly 3.5% of them seen only once. The CDR3 is 14 residues long. The V gene lost 6 bases and the J gene lost 0 bases, with 8 bases spanning the gap. The origin of this receptor is a man younger than 35 in good health. This chain uses TRBV12-3 or TRBV12-4 with TRBJ2-2; unclear D gene. The specimen was memory T cells sorted from blood. The CDR3 DNA reads as TGTGCCAGCAGGGACGTTACGAACACCGGGGAGCTGTTTTTT. It specifies CASRDVTNTGELFF.